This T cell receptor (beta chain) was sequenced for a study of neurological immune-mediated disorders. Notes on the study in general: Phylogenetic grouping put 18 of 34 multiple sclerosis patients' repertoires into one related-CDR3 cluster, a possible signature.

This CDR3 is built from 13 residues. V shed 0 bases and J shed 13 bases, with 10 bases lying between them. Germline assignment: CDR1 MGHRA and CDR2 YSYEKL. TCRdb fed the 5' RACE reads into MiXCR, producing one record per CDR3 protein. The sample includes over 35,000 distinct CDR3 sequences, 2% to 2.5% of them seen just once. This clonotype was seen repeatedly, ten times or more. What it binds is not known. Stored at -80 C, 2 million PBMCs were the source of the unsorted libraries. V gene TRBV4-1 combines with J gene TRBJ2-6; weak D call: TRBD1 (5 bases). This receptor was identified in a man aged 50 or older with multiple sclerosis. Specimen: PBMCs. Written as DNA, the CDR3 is TGCGCCAGCAGCCAAGAGGGGCAGGAGGTCCTGACTTTC. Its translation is CASSQEGQEVLTF.